This TCR beta chain emerged from a study of cytomegalovirus exposure and HLA in healthy donors. Study-level findings and limits: A later analysis associated 15,000 or so TCR beta sequences with HLA alleles at a 0.05 false discovery rate.

With regard to this clone: Its cognate antigen is unknown.

The ends were cut back, 4 bases at V and 6 bases at J, with 21 bases in the middle. The length of the CDR3 is 16 residues. Per germline, CDR1 MNHEY and CDR2 SVGAGI. The PCR had 60 Vbeta and 13 Jbeta primers. Assay: immunoSEQ multiplex PCR; the TCRdb copy retains only in-frame clones and omits some. The sample has roughly 76,000 clones, and its top ten clones hold 2.4%. The rearrangement uses TRBV6-5 and TRBJ1-1; D call uncertain. The origin of this receptor is a female donor in good health and CMV-seropositive. The sample comprised PBMCs. CDR3: CASSLDPGYQSAEAFF. The CDR3 coding sequence is TGTGCCAGCAGTTTAGACCCGGGATACCAATCGGCTGAAGCTTTCTTT.